Included here is one T cell receptor (beta chain) sequence, with context. Its antigen is not known. TCRdb redid the calling of the reads with MiXCR, one entry per CDR3 protein. The table has fewer than 1,000,000 distinct CDR3 sequences, around 32% seen once. The sample is drawn from a study of T cell repertoires in cytomegalovirus infection. Background on the study: CMV epitopes, recently identified HLA-C-restricted and well-studied HLA-B-restricted, were used. Shared public TCR beta signatures pointed to both CMV infection and a matching HLA type.

Germline V gene sequence: CDR1 SEHNR, CDR2 FQNEAQ (reference sequence). V was pared by 11 bases and J by 8 bases, with 15 bases between. The CDR3 is 11 amino acids. Notes on the study in general: Cumulative frequency (of public TCR beta family members) identified carriers of CMV plus the relevant HLA.

This TCR was sampled from a human donor in good health (CMV status not recorded). Some clones in this sample may be carry-over from other donors' samples. The genes are TRBV7-9 and TRBJ1-2; no firm D call. Sequencing used cultured CD8+ T cells from PBMCs, obtained from culture after CMV antigen stimulation. The CDR3 bases are TGTGCCGAGGCGGAGGGTATAGGCTACACCTTC. It specifies CAEAEGIGYTF.